This TCR beta chain comes out of a study of CD8 T cells in Susac syndrome. Overall study results and limits: Expansion of Susac CD8+ clones peaked in TEMRA cells and in active patients. A relatively small number of individuals underwent TCR sequencing and HLA analysis.

It was with random hexamers that roughly 0.5 to 1 ug RNA was reverse transcribed. TCR beta CDR3 was amplified by immunoSEQ covering 54 Vbeta and 13 Jbeta. TCRdb passed the immunoSEQ multiplex PCR reads through MiXCR, listing each CDR3 protein once. The sample lists roughly 150,000 distinct CDR3 sequences, 95% occurring once. As regards this clonotype: Antigen specificity is unknown.

The specimen sequenced was CD8+ T cells from PBMCs. The sequence was obtained from a human donor with Susac syndrome.

In DNA, the CDR3 is TGTGCCAGCAGCTTCCGGCTGGACGAGCAGTACTTC. Protein: CASSFRLDEQYF. The V call is TRBV7-9, the J call TRBJ2-7; D remains unclear. Per germline, CDR1 SEHNR and CDR2 FQNEAQ (reference sequence). V lost 3 bases, J lost 5 bases, and 8 bases lay in between. This CDR3 is built from 12 residues.